A single sample is the source of the 23 T cell receptor beta chains below, sequenced in a study of cytomegalovirus exposure and HLA in healthy donors. TCRdb keeps only in-frame clones here, not all; method: immunoSEQ multiplex PCR. The sample has about 98,000 clones, more than 85% seen once; the top ten hold 6.3%. Sample: PBMCs. All receptors come from a man aged 18 to 29 in good health and CMV-seropositive.

The rearrangement links TRBV9 to TRBJ2-3; TRBD2 aligns across 10 bases. With 3 bases clipped from V and 4 bases from J, the junction kept 2 bases outside the gene matches. The CDR3 is 14 amino acids. Germline V gene lookup returns CDR1 SGDLS and CDR2 YYNGEE. CDR3 bases: TGTGCCAGCAGCGCTAGCGGGAGCCCAGATACGCAGTATTTT. This translates into CASSASGSPDTQYF.

V is TRBV11-2 and J is TRBJ1-2; D unresolved. V was clipped by 4 bases and J by 4 bases, with 16 bases between them. Germline CDR1 reads SGHAT; CDR2 reads FQNNGV. This CDR3 is 15 amino acids long. The chain's CDR3 is CASSSPPGAIYGYTF. CDR3 in DNA: TGTGCCAGCAGCTCCCCTCCGGGAGCGATCTATGGCTACACCTTC. The complete variable domain, with remaining parts taken from reference TRBV11-2 and TRBJ1-2, reads EAGVAQSPRYKIIEKRQSVAFWCNPISGHATLYWYQQILGQGPKLLIQFQNNGVVDDSQLPKDRFSAERLKGVDSTLKIQPAKLEDSAVYLCASSSPPGAIYGYTFGSGTRLTVV.

This clone was observed once. V and J are TRBV7-3 and TRBJ2-5; TRBD2 might be the D (5 bases). Trimming took 4 bases from V and 2 from J, leaving 14 bases between them. The germline V gene encodes CDR1 SGHTA and CDR2 FQGTGA. The CDR3 totals 15 residues. In DNA form, the CDR3 reads TGTGCCAGCAGCTACTTAGGAGGAACACAAGAGACCCAGTACTTC. The encoded protein is CASSYLGGTQETQYF.

The chain employs TRBV27 and TRBJ2-1; 11 nucleotides align to TRBD2. CDR3 length: 16 residues. The V gene end was trimmed by 5 bases and the J gene end by 9 bases; junction bases not matched to a gene: 12. Germline V CDR1 and CDR2: MNHEY, SMNVEV (reference sequence). The CDR3: CASSPRLAGREGEQFF. CDR3 nucleotide sequence: TGTGCCAGCAGTCCCAGACTAGCGGGACGGGAGGGTGAGCAGTTCTTC.

The V and J genes are TRBV19 and TRBJ2-7, with 7 bases aligning to TRBD1. Germline trimming cut 5 bases from V and 0 bases from J; bases unmatched to any gene: 7. CDR3 length: 15 amino acids. Germline CDR1 reads LNHDA; CDR2 reads SQIVND (reference sequence). CDR3 region: CASSYRDRSSYEQYF. DNA of the CDR3: TGTGCCAGTAGTTACCGGGACAGATCCTCCTACGAGCAGTACTTC.

The J gene is TRBJ1-1, the V gene TRBV7-9, with TRBD1 matching over 9 bases. After removal of 4 bases from V and 4 bases from J, the junction contained 16 bases not matched to a gene. CDR3 length equals 18 residues. Looked up from germline, CDR1 is SEHNR and CDR2 is FQNEAQ (reference sequence). The CDR3 DNA reads TGTGCCAGCAGCTCAGAGGGGTCCCGGGACAGGGTCGGCACTGAAGCTTTCTTT. Encoded protein: CASSSEGSRDRVGTEAFF. Based on the CDR3 plus reference TRBV7-9 and TRBJ1-1, the full variable domain is DTGVSQNPRHKITKRGQNVTFRCDPISEHNRLYWYRQTLGQGPEFLTYFQNEAQLEKSRLLSDRFSAERPKGSFSTLEIQRTEQGDSAMYLCASSSEGSRDRVGTEAFFGQGTRLTVV.

The chain employs TRBV7-9 and TRBJ2-6, with a weak D call TRBD1 (6 bases). The CDR3 contains 18 residues. CDR1 and CDR2 from the germline V gene are SEHNR and FQNEAQ (reference sequence). Trimming cost V 2 bases and J 4 bases, with 18 bases left between them. DNA for the CDR3: TGTGCCAGCAGCTTACCTAGAATACAGGGACCAGGGGCCAACGTCCTGACTTTC. Protein product: CASSLPRIQGPGANVLTF.

The rearrangement joins TRBV10-3 to TRBJ2-1, with 13 bases fitting TRBD2. V dropped 7 bases and J dropped 7; count of bases not matched to a gene: 19. Germline CDR1 reads ENHRY; CDR2 reads SYGVKD. This CDR3 region has 19 residues. The CDR3 is CAIKDLTSGRPSVLNEQFF. DNA of the CDR3: TGTGCCATCAAGGATTTGACTAGCGGGAGGCCCTCCGTCTTGAATGAGCAGTTCTTC.

The genes are TRBV7-7 and TRBJ2-3, with 8 nucleotides matching TRBD2. This CDR3 region has 15 residues. With 5 bases clipped from V and 0 bases from J, the junction kept 4 bases outside the gene matches. CDR1 and CDR2 from the germline V gene are SSHAT and FNYEAQ (reference sequence). The CDR3 is CASSLTGGSTDTQYF. In DNA, the CDR3 is TGTGCCAGCAGCCTGACGGGGGGGAGCACAGATACGCAGTATTTT. The full variable domain, with the rest looked up from reference TRBV7-7 and TRBJ2-3, is GAGVSQSPRYKVTKRGQDVTLRCDPISSHATLYWYQQALGQGPEFLTYFNYEAQPDKSGLPSDRFSAERPEGSISTLTIQRTEQRDSAMYRCASSLTGGSTDTQYFGPGTRLTVL.

J is TRBJ1-2 and V is TRBV5-4; possibly TRBD1 for D (5 bases). Germline CDR1 is SGHNT and CDR2 is YYREEE (reference sequence). Trimming took 4 bases from V and 2 from J, leaving 18 bases between them. The CDR3 sequence is 16 residues long. CDR3 bases: TGTGCCAGCAGCAGCGGGACCGACAGAAACAACTATGGCTACACCTTC. Amino acids: CASSSGTDRNNYGYTF. Full variable domain (outside the CDR3, taken from reference TRBV5-4 and TRBJ1-2): ETGVTQSPTHLIKTRGQQVTLRCSSQSGHNTVSWYQQALGQGPQFIFQYYREEENGRGNFPPRFSGLQFPNYSSELNVNALELDDSALYLCASSSGTDRNNYGYTFGSGTRLTVV.

The gene calls are TRBV10-3 and TRBJ2-7; 9 bases line up with TRBD1. The trim removed 0 bases at V and 2 bases at J, leaving 2 bases unmatched. Germline-derived CDR1 and CDR2 are ENHRY and SYGVKD. The CDR3 contains 15 residues. CDR3 protein: CAISESGQGTYEQYF. DNA of the CDR3: TGTGCCATCAGTGAGTCAGGACAGGGGACCTACGAGCAGTACTTC.

This clone appeared once. The chain is built from TRBV6-5 and TRBJ2-7; possibly TRBD2 for D (6 bases). V was trimmed by 5 bases and J by 6 bases, leaving 8 bases between them. Germline CDR1 MNHEY, CDR2 SVGAGI. This CDR3 is built from 11 residues. The CDR3 is CASSIGGEQYF. The CDR3 DNA sequence: TGTGCCAGCAGTATCGGGGGCGAGCAGTACTTC.

V and J are TRBV7-2 and TRBJ2-4; 8 positions agree with TRBD1. J was trimmed by 15 bases and V by 4 bases; bases with no gene match: 11. This CDR3 comprises 13 residues. From germline, CDR1 is SGHTA and CDR2 FQGNSA. CDR3 nucleotide sequence: TGTGCCAGCAGCTCTGGGACAGGACATAAATCGTACTTC. This sequence encodes CASSSGTGHKSYF. The full variable domain, completed using reference TRBV7-2 and TRBJ2-4, is GAGVSQSPSNKVTEKGKDVELRCDPISGHTALYWYRQSLGQGLEFLIYFQGNSAPDKSGLPSDRFSAERTGGSVSTLTIQRTQQEDSAVYLCASSSGTGHKSYFGAGTRLSVL.

The J gene is TRBJ2-2, the V gene TRBV5-1, with 7 bases lining up with TRBD2. V was pared by 2 bases and J by 0 bases, with 1 base of the junction left unmatched. CDR1 is SGHRS and CDR2 is YFSETQ in the germline V gene. The CDR3 loop spans 15 amino acids. The CDR3 coding sequence is TGCGCCAGCAGCTTTAGCGGGCCGAACACCGGGGAGCTGTTTTTT. This translates into CASSFSGPNTGELFF.

This clone was seen just once. The J gene is TRBJ2-5, the V gene TRBV19; tentative D call: TRBD2 (6 bases). V was cut by 3 bases and J by 1 base, with 15 bases left in between. The germline V gene encodes CDR1 LNHDA and CDR2 SQIVND (reference sequence). The CDR3 runs to 16 residues. CDR3 in amino acids: CASSIGSGAVQETQYF. The CDR3 DNA reads TGTGCCAGTAGTATCGGATCGGGAGCGGTCCAAGAGACCCAGTACTTC.

In its sample, this clone is medium-sized. The gene calls are TRBV6-5 and TRBJ2-7, with D possibly matching TRBD2 (5 bases). Germline assignment: CDR1 MNHEY and CDR2 SVGAGI. The CDR3 extends over 14 amino acids. With 9 bases removed from V and 3 bases from J, the gap between germline ends came to 18 bases. This chain's CDR3 is CAREETPVLYEQYF. The CDR3 DNA reads as TGTGCCAGGGAGGAAACACCAGTGCTCTACGAGCAGTACTTC.

This clone occurred many times. The rearrangement links TRBV4-2 to TRBJ1-2; D call uncertain. Germline V gene data show CDR1 as LGHNA and CDR2 as YNFKEQ. The V end was cut by 1 base, the J end by 0 bases, with 9 bases between. This CDR3 spans 15 amino acids. CDR3 DNA sequence: TGTGCCAGCAGCCAAGGTATGGTAGCTAACTATGGCTACACCTTC. Its protein product is CASSQGMVANYGYTF.

The chain is built from TRBV29-1 and TRBJ2-2; D possibly corresponds to TRBD2 (5 bases). This CDR3 has 14 amino acids. Trimming removed 5 bases from V and 1 base from J, with 11 bases in between. Germline lookup yields CDR1 SQVTM and CDR2 ANQGSEA. The CDR3 loop is CSVREQRNTGELFF. In nucleotides, the CDR3 is TGCAGCGTTCGGGAACAAAGGAACACCGGGGAGCTGTTTTTT.

This chain uses TRBV19 with TRBJ2-2; 13 nucleotides agree with TRBD2. The length of the CDR3 is 16 residues. Per the germline V gene, CDR1 is LNHDA and CDR2 is SQIVND (reference sequence). With V trimmed by 6 bases and J by 7 bases, 8 bases remained unmatched. The CDR3: CASSPGLAGAIGELFF. The CDR3 DNA follows: TGTGCCAGTAGCCCCGGACTAGCGGGAGCTATCGGGGAGCTGTTTTTT.

The CDR3 here is CASSLGGGVLFF. The CDR3 DNA reads as TGTGCCAGCAGCTTGGGCGGGGGAGTGCTGTTTTTT. The V call is TRBV11-3, the J call TRBJ2-2; 7 positions agree with TRBD2. The CDR3 extends over 12 amino acids. The V segment lost 3 bases and the J segment 13 bases; nucleotides outside the gene matches: 5. Germline loops: CDR1 SGHNT, CDR2 YENEEA. The variable domain in full, with the rest retrieved from reference TRBV11-3 and TRBJ2-2, is EAGVVQSPRYKIIEKKQPVAFWCNPISGHNTLYWYLQNLGQGPELLIRYENEEAVDDSQLPKDRFSAERLKGVDSTLKIQPAELGDSAVYLCASSLGGGVLFFGEGSRLTVL.

CDR3 loop: CALGGVSNTEAFF. The CDR3 DNA sequence: TGTGCCCTGGGGGGGGTAAGCAACACTGAAGCTTTCTTT. The chain recombines TRBV7-9 with TRBJ1-1, with D perhaps matching TRBD1 (5 bases). The CDR3 sequence is 13 residues long. Germline CDR1 SEHNR, CDR2 FQNEAQ (reference sequence). V lost 11 bases, J lost 2 bases, and 15 bases lay in between. The whole variable domain, remainder taken from reference TRBV7-9 and TRBJ1-1, is DTGVSQNPRHKITKRGQNVTFRCDPISEHNRLYWYRQTLGQGPEFLTYFQNEAQLEKSRLLSDRFSAERPKGSFSTLEIQRTEQGDSAMYLCALGGVSNTEAFFGQGTRLTVV.

This chain connects TRBV19 to TRBJ2-7; 7 positions match TRBD2. CDR1 and CDR2 from the germline V gene are LNHDA and SQIVND (reference sequence). This CDR3 is 13 amino acids long. Trimming removed 7 bases from V and 4 bases from J; junction bases left unmatched: 7. CDR3 nucleotide sequence: TGTGCCAGTAAGCCTAGCGGATCGTACGAGCAGTACTTC. Protein: CASKPSGSYEQYF.

The chain couples TRBV5-8 to TRBJ2-1; 9 nucleotides match TRBD1. Germline V gives CDR1 SGHTS, CDR2 YDEGEE. This CDR3 is 15 amino acids long. V gave up 3 bases and J gave up 6 bases; unmatched junction bases: 7. The CDR3: CASSSGQGRFNEQFF. DNA for the CDR3: TGTGCCAGCAGCTCGGGACAGGGTCGTTTCAATGAGCAGTTCTTC.